The 5 T cell receptor beta chains reported below all come from one sample, sequenced in a study of cytomegalovirus exposure and HLA in healthy donors. PCR was performed using 60 Vbeta and 13 Jbeta primers. The repertoire was sequenced with immunoSEQ multiplex PCR; TCRdb's copy has only in-frame clones and lacks some. The data show about 95,000 clones, around 82% seen once. Sequences were obtained from PBMCs. The receptors shown here come from a man younger than 40 in good health and CMV-seropositive.

V gene TRBV6-1 combines with J gene TRBJ2-7; 9 bases map to TRBD2. Per the germline V gene, CDR1 is MNHNS and CDR2 is SASEGT. The length of the CDR3 is 17 residues. Germline trimming cut 2 bases from V and 2 bases from J; bases unmatched to any gene: 10. The CDR3: CASSEISSGTLAYEQYF. DNA of the CDR3: TGTGCCAGCAGTGAAATCTCTAGCGGGACCCTTGCCTACGAGCAGTACTTC.

The rearrangement uses TRBV30 and TRBJ2-7; the D is unclear. Germline-derived CDR1 and CDR2 are GTSNPN and SVGIG (reference sequence). Trimming shortened V by 2 bases and J by 4 bases, and 6 bases separated the two germline ends. The CDR3 runs 11 residues. DNA for the CDR3: TGTGCCTGGAGTCTTCTTTACGAGCAGTACTTC. Amino acid sequence: CAWSLLYEQYF.

Written as DNA, the CDR3 is TGTGCCACCACTAAAGACCGGCAGAACGAGCAGTACTTC. This sequence encodes CATTKDRQNEQYF. The rearrangement links TRBV5-5 to TRBJ2-7; no clear D. Trimming removed 9 bases at V and 5 bases at J, with 18 bases between. Per germline, CDR1 SGHKS and CDR2 YYEKEE (reference sequence). This CDR3 has 13 residues. The variable domain in full, with the rest retrieved from reference TRBV5-5 and TRBJ2-7, is DAGVTQSPTHLIKTRGQQVTLRCSPISGHKSVSWYQQVLGQGPQFIFQYYEKEERGRGNFPDRFSARQFPNYSSELNVNALLLGDSALYLCATTKDRQNEQYFGPGTRLTVT.

About this clone itself: Mismatch with germline at one junction end may stem from a read error. The same CDR3 can be traced to other DNA sequences in this sample. The chain carries TRBV19 and TRBJ1-5; possible D gene TRBD1, 5 bases. Germline CDR1 is LNHDA and CDR2 is SQIVND (reference sequence). The CDR3 has 15 amino acids. In DNA form, the CDR3 reads TGTGCCAGTAGCCCTTCAGGGCTTAGCAACCAGCCCCAGCATTTT. Translating gives CASSPSGLSNQPQHF.

The chain has TRBV5-6 and TRBJ2-7; D might be TRBD1 (7 bases). This CDR3 spans 14 amino acids. Germline CDR1 reads SGHDT; CDR2 reads YYEEEE. V was clipped by 4 bases and J by 8 bases, with 19 bases between them. The CDR3 DNA sequence: TGTGCCAGCAGCCCTAAGGAGGGGGCGAGGAAGCAGTACTTC. Translation gives CASSPKEGARKQYF.